One T cell receptor (beta chain) is described in this entry. Using MiXCR, TCRdb re-called clones from the PCR reads. The sample has several thousand clones, 35% to 40% seen once. The CDR3 spans 12 residues. Deletions cut 4 bases from V and 2 bases from J, with 8 bases between. Looked up from germline, CDR1 is GTSNPN and CDR2 is SVGIG (reference sequence). The sample belongs to a study of metastatic and nonmetastatic thyroid tumors. Every patient was untreated before thyroid surgery. The sequenced sample was tumor tissue. The chain recombines TRBV30 with TRBJ1-1, with D hard to call. The sequence came from a female donor with papillary thyroid cancer or a benign thyroid nodule (not recorded which). Some clones in this sample may be carry-over from other donors' samples. CDR3 residues: CAWKSGNTEAFF. CDR3 bases: TGTGCCTGGAAGAGTGGTAACACTGAAGCTTTCTTT.